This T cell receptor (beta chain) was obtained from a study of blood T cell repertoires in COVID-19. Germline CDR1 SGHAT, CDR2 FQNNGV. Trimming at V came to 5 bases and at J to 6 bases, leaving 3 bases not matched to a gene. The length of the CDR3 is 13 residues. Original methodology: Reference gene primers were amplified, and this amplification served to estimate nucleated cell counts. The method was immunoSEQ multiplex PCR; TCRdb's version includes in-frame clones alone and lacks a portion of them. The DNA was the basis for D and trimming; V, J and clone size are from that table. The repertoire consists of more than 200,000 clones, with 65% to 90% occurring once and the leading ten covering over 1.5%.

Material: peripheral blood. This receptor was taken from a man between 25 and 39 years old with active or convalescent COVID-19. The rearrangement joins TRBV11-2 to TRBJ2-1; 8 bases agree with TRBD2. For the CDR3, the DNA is TGTGCCAGCAGCGCAGCGGGGGTCAATGAGCAGTTCTTC. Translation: CASSAAGVNEQFF.